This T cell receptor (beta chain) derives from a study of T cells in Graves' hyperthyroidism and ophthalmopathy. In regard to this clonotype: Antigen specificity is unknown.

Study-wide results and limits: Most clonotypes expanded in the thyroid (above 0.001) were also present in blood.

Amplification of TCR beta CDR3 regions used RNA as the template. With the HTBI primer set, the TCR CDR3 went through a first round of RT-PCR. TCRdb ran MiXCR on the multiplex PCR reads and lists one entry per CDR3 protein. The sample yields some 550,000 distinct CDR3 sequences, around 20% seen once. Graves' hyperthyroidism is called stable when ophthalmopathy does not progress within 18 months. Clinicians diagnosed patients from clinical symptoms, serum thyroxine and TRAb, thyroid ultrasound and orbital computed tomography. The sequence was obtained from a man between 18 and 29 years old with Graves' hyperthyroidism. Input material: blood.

For the CDR3, the DNA is TGTGCCACCAGCAGACAGGGACAGGGAAAACAGCCCCAGCATTTT. Translated: CATSRQGQGKQPQHF. The chain is built from TRBV15 and TRBJ1-5; 9 nucleotides match TRBD1. The CDR3 has 15 amino acids. Germline loops: CDR1 LNHNV, CDR2 YYDKDF (reference sequence). The trim removed 2 bases at V and 7 bases at J, leaving 6 bases unmatched.